This T cell receptor beta chain was retrieved from a study of blood T cell repertoires in COVID-19. Study-level background: Researchers got acute and convalescent COVID-19 samples from the United States, Italy and Spain. Sources were T cells, B-cell-depleted T cells, or PBMCs; the material itself was cDNA or gDNA.

Germline V lookup: CDR1 MNHNY, CDR2 SVGAGI (reference sequence). This CDR3 is 13 amino acids long. V lost 8 bases, J lost 6 bases, and 7 bases stayed unmatched. As processed by the authors: From reference gene primer amplification, estimates of nucleated cell counts were derived. TCRdb keeps only in-frame clones here, not all; method: immunoSEQ multiplex PCR. V and J calls and clone size are those listed in that table; D and trimming were worked out from the DNA. Found here are approximately 66,000 clones, about 90% of them singletons; the top ten hold about a fifth. This TCR was recovered from a woman aged 50 to 60 with active or convalescent COVID-19. Input material: peripheral blood. The genes are TRBV6-6 and TRBJ2-7; TRBD2 aligns across 10 bases. The CDR3 loop is CASQTSGTPEQYF. Here the CDR3 DNA reads TGTGCCAGCCAAACTAGCGGGACGCCCGAGCAGTACTTC.